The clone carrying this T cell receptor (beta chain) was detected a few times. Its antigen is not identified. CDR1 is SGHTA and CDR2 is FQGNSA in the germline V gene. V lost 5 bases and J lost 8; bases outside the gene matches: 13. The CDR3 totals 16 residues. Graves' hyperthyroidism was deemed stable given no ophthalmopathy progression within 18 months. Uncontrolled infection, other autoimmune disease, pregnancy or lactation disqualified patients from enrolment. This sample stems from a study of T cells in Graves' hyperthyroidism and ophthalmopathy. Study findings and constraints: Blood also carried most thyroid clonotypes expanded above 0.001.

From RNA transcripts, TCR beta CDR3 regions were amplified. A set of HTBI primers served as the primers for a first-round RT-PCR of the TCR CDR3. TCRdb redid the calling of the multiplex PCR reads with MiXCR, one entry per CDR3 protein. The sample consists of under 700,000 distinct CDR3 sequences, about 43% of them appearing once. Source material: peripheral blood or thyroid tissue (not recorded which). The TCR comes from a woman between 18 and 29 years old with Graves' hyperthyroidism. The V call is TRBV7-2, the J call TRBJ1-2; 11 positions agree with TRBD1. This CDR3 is CASSPNPDRGRLGYTF. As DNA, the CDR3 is TGTGCCAGCAGCCCAAACCCGGACAGGGGGCGGTTAGGCTACACCTTC.